Shown below are 4 T cell receptor beta chains from a single sample sequenced in a study of beta chain features in type 1 diabetes. Study-level points and caveats: Moderate but significant shortening of TCRB CDR3s was recorded in all four CD4+ subsets from Type 1 diabetes patients.

As every portion of the isolated RNA was reverse transcribed, the sequencing read expressed TCRB transcripts. Using immunoSEQ multiplex PCR, the repertoire was profiled, and TCRdb retains in-frame clones only, with some absent. The sample lists 150,000 to 200,000 clones, approximately 7.8% occurring once. These receptors' targets are unknown. The specimen was central memory CD4+ T cells from blood. These receptors came from a woman in her thirties or forties with type 1 diabetes.

In this sample, this clone turned up a few times. The chain employs TRBV7-2 and TRBJ1-5, with D perhaps TRBD1 (5 bases). Germline values: CDR1 SGHTA, CDR2 FQGNSA. The CDR3 extends over 13 amino acids. Trimming took off 5 bases at V and 5 bases at J, with 10 bases between the two ends. In DNA form, the CDR3 reads TGTGCCAGCAGCGTATCCAGGGATCAGCCCCAGCATTTT. Protein product: CASSVSRDQPQHF.

The chain is built from TRBV5-4 and TRBJ2-2; no reliable D call. Germline lookup yields CDR1 SGHNT and CDR2 YYREEE (reference sequence). V lost 4 bases, J lost 6 bases, and 19 bases lay in between. The CDR3 has 16 amino acids. CDR3 loop: CASSDSREYNAGELFF. CDR3 nucleotide sequence: TGTGCCAGCAGCGATTCTAGAGAATATAACGCCGGGGAGCTGTTTTTT.

This clone has at least ten counts. The chain links TRBV9 to TRBJ1-4; D is undetermined. The V gene lost 3 bases and the J gene lost 6 bases, with 6 bases spanning the gap. CDR3 length equals 12 residues. Germline CDR1 and CDR2: SGDLS and YYNGEE. CDR3 sequence reads: CASSGPDEKLFF. CDR3 in DNA: TGTGCCAGCAGCGGGCCTGATGAAAAACTGTTTTTT.

This chain connects TRBV19 to TRBJ1-1; D remains unclear. Trimming took off 0 bases at V and 1 base at J, with 3 bases between the two ends. Looked up from germline, CDR1 is LNHDA and CDR2 is SQIVND (reference sequence). The CDR3 runs 13 residues. CDR3 amino acids: CASSIDGNTEAFF. The CDR3 bases are TGTGCCAGTAGTATAGACGGGAACACTGAAGCTTTCTTT. The variable domain in full, with the rest retrieved from reference TRBV19 and TRBJ1-1, is DGGITQSPKYLFRKEGQNVTLSCEQNLNHDAMYWYRQDPGQGLRLIYYSQIVNDFQKGDIAEGYSVSREKKESFPLTVTSAQKNPTAFYLCASSIDGNTEAFFGQGTRLTVV.